The clone carrying this TCR beta chain has just a few counts. The antigen remains undetermined. V lost 1 base to trimming and J lost 0 bases, with 8 bases between them. The V gene's germline CDR1 is SGHRS and CDR2 YFSETQ. This CDR3 region has 15 residues. Then a second PCR, running about 6 to 11 cycles, was carried out with a sample-barcoded 5' primer and a J-beta primer mix. MiXCR, applied by TCRdb to the 5' RACE reads, yields one record per CDR3 protein. The sample has 1.5 million to 2 million distinct CDR3 sequences; 30% to 35% are singletons. The data originate from a study of blood T cells in healthy people across ages. The study's findings and limits: TCR beta diversity per million T cells fell roughly linearly with age. Researchers deemed the diversity estimates from one million T cells underestimates.

The TCR sequence derives from a woman in her 30s in good health. V gene TRBV5-1 combines with J gene TRBJ2-1, with a tentative D call TRBD2 (5 bases). Specimen: blood. DNA for the CDR3: TGCGCCAGCAGCTTGACAGAGGGCTCCTACAATGAGCAGTTCTTC. Protein: CASSLTEGSYNEQFF.